This T cell receptor beta chain is drawn from a study of T cells in Graves' hyperthyroidism and ophthalmopathy. Study information: The authors collected peripheral blood at initial diagnosis, before any treatment.

Germline loops: CDR1 MNHEY, CDR2 SMNVEV (reference sequence). Trimming took off 4 bases at V and 4 bases at J, with 22 bases between the two ends. The length of the CDR3 is 18 residues. TCR beta CDR3 regions were amplified from RNA transcripts. HTBI primers were the set used in a first-round RT-PCR of the TCR CDR3. TCRdb called the multiplex PCR reads again in MiXCR, with one record for every CDR3 protein. The data contain hundreds of thousands of distinct CDR3 sequences, less than 25% of them singletons. Enrolled ophthalmopathy patients presented with a Clinical Activity Score of at least 3, a NOSPECS grade of at least 4, and disease duration under 3 months. This clonotype was picked up a small number of times.

The J gene is TRBJ1-4, the V gene TRBV27, with D tentatively TRBD1 (6 bases). Sequencing used blood. The clonotype originates from a man aged 30 to 45 with Graves' ophthalmopathy. Written as DNA, the CDR3 is TGTGCCAGCAGTTCTCGAGGGGGGACGCCTTCCTTTAATGAAAAACTGTTTTTT. This codes for CASSSRGGTPSFNEKLFF.